This passage covers 27 T cell receptor beta chains from one sample sequenced in a study of blood T cell repertoires in COVID-19. The repertoire was sequenced with immunoSEQ multiplex PCR; TCRdb's copy has only in-frame clones and lacks some. Among roughly 230,000 clones, about nine tenths were seen once, and the ten largest hold roughly 7.2%. The sample consisted of PBMCs or T cells enriched from blood (not recorded which). The receptor set was obtained from a man aged 30-40 years in a cohort exposed to, infected with or recovered from COVID-19 (not recorded which).

The V call is TRBV28, the J call TRBJ2-7, with 11 bases that match TRBD2. Germline loops: CDR1 MDHEN, CDR2 SYDVKM. The CDR3 is 15 amino acids. V shed 5 bases and J 1 base; nucleotides not matched to a gene: 4. The CDR3, as DNA: TGTGCCAGCAGTGCTGGGACTAGCGGATCCTACGAGCAGTACTTC. Translating it yields CASSAGTSGSYEQYF.

The V and J genes are TRBV29-1 and TRBJ2-7, with 8 bases identical to TRBD1. CDR1 is SQVTM, CDR2 ANQGSEA, per germline. The CDR3 totals 20 residues. After removal of 5 bases from V and 2 bases from J, the junction contained 26 bases not matched to a gene. CDR3 coding DNA: TGCAGCGTTATGGTGTCGCGGCGGCAGGGGGCGACCTCTTTACCCTACGAGCAGTACTTC. This gives the protein CSVMVSRRQGATSLPYEQYF.

The J gene is TRBJ1-3, the V gene TRBV9; a possible D gene is TRBD1 (5 bases). The CDR3 runs to 16 residues. The germline V gene has CDR1 SGDLS and CDR2 YYNGEE. Trimming removed 0 bases from V and 8 bases from J, with 18 bases in between. The CDR3 sequence is CASSVGLGLGDDTIYF. CDR3 DNA: TGTGCCAGCAGCGTAGGATTGGGACTCGGGGACGACACCATATATTTT.

The chain joins TRBV6-2 or TRBV6-3 to TRBJ2-1; 9 positions match TRBD2. There are 17 residues in the CDR3. With V trimmed by 2 bases and J by 2 bases, 7 bases remained unmatched. Germline assignment: CDR1 MNHEY and CDR2 SVGEGT. The CDR3 DNA is TGTGCCAGCAGTTACACTTCTAGCGGGAACACCTACAATGAGCAGTTCTTC. The encoded protein is CASSYTSSGNTYNEQFF.

The rearrangement links TRBV28 to TRBJ1-4; D remains ambiguous. Germline CDR1 MDHEN, CDR2 SYDVKM. The ends were cut back, 7 bases at V and 5 bases at J, with 11 bases in the middle. This CDR3 is 13 amino acids long. Here the CDR3 reads CASTGLKNEKLFF. DNA of the CDR3: TGTGCCAGCACCGGACTTAAGAATGAAAAACTGTTTTTT.

The count of this clone is one. This chain uses TRBV6-5 with TRBJ1-1, with D possibly matching TRBD1 (5 bases). The germline V gene has CDR1 MNHEY and CDR2 SVGAGI. The CDR3 loop spans 14 amino acids. Deletions cut 2 bases from V and 0 bases from J, with 7 bases between. The CDR3 coding sequence is TGTGCCAGCAGTTACAGGGGCATGAACACTGAAGCTTTCTTT. Residues: CASSYRGMNTEAFF.

The V gene is TRBV6-5, the J gene TRBJ1-4, with 7 bases fitting TRBD1. CDR1 is MNHEY, CDR2 SVGAGI, per germline. This CDR3 region has 14 residues. J gave up 2 bases and V 5 bases, and 2 bases lay outside the gene matches. The CDR3 DNA is TGTGCCAGCAGTCCGGACAGGACTAATGAAAAACTGTTTTTT. Its translation is CASSPDRTNEKLFF.

The V call is TRBV14, the J call TRBJ2-7; 7 bases are a match to TRBD2. Per germline, CDR1 SGHDN and CDR2 FVKESK. V shed 4 bases and J 2 bases; nucleotides not matched to a gene: 2. The CDR3 loop spans 13 amino acids. This CDR3 is CASSRGLAYEQYF. The CDR3 DNA reads TGTGCCAGCAGCCGAGGACTAGCCTACGAGCAGTACTTC.

This clone was seen a single time. CDR3 nucleotide sequence: TGTGCCAGCAGTTCCGCTTGGACGGGATCCTACGAGCAGTACTTC. Its translation: CASSSAWTGSYEQYF. The rearrangement joins TRBV6-2 or TRBV6-3 to TRBJ2-7; maybe TRBD2 (5 bases). Trimming shortened V by 4 bases and J by 1 base, and 14 bases separated the two germline ends. Per germline, CDR1 MNHEY and CDR2 SVGEGT. The CDR3 covers 15 residues.

The V call is TRBV5-6, the J call TRBJ2-5; D may be TRBD2 (6 bases). The CDR3 loop spans 16 amino acids. Trimming left V 0 bases short and J 3 bases short, with 15 bases between. Germline V CDR1 and CDR2: SGHDT, YYEEEE. CDR3 sequence reads: CASSLGVRGTEETQYF. The CDR3, as DNA: TGTGCCAGCAGCTTGGGTGTCCGCGGGACGGAAGAGACCCAGTACTTC.

The chain joins TRBV6-4 to TRBJ2-3; D call uncertain. CDR3 length equals 15 residues. V gave up 5 bases and J gave up 2 bases, with 14 bases separating them. Germline V CDR1 and CDR2: MRHNA, SNTAGT. CDR3 nucleotides: TGTGCCAGCAGTTCCTCAGGAACAATCACAGATACGCAGTATTTT. Protein product: CASSSSGTITDTQYF.

This sequence joins TRBV5-8 and TRBJ2-2; 8 bases match TRBD2. CDR3 size: 16 residues. Germline V gives CDR1 SGHTS, CDR2 YDEGEE. J gave up 1 base and V 4 bases, and 6 bases lay outside the gene matches. This CDR3 is CASSTSSGWNTGELFF. The DNA of the CDR3 is TGTGCCAGCAGCACCTCTAGCGGGTGGAACACCGGGGAGCTGTTTTTT.

The gene calls are TRBV6-4 and TRBJ2-3; 10 bases line up with TRBD2. CDR3 length equals 15 residues. V was clipped by 5 bases and J by 4 bases; unmatched bases: 6. Germline V lookup: CDR1 MRHNA, CDR2 SNTAGT. CDR3 amino acids: CASSLGTSEADTQYF. CDR3 nucleotides: TGTGCCAGCAGTCTCGGGACTAGCGAGGCAGATACGCAGTATTTT.

The chain couples TRBV3-1 (or the pseudogene TRBV3-2) to TRBJ1-2; 8 nucleotides line up with TRBD1. J was trimmed by 8 bases and V by 3 bases; bases with no gene match: 11. CDR1 LGHDT and CDR2 YNNKEL come from the germline V gene (reference sequence). The CDR3 sequence is 15 residues long. The CDR3 DNA reads as TGTGCCAGCAGCCAGCCATCACAGGGGGTGGACGGCTACACCTTC. Its protein product is CASSQPSQGVDGYTF.

The chain joins TRBV11-2 to TRBJ2-5; possibly TRBD2 for D (6 bases). With 1 base removed from V and 4 bases from J, the gap between germline ends came to 16 bases. The CDR3 contains 16 residues. Looked up from germline, CDR1 is SGHAT and CDR2 is FQNNGV. CDR3 DNA: TGTGCCAGCAGCTTAGGGCTAGCGAGCCAGTCAGAGACCCAGTACTTC. This sequence encodes CASSLGLASQSETQYF.

The rearrangement joins TRBV5-1 to TRBJ1-1; no definite D call. The CDR3 is 16 residues long. Germline V lookup: CDR1 SGHRS, CDR2 YFSETQ. Trimming shortened V by 1 base and J by 4 bases, and 17 bases separated the two germline ends. In nucleotides, the CDR3 is TGCGCCAGCAGCTTGAACGGCCCGTCGAGCGGCACTGAAGCTTTCTTT. Protein sequence: CASSLNGPSSGTEAFF.

The chain joins TRBV12-3 or TRBV12-4 to TRBJ1-5; D is undetermined. The CDR3 covers 13 residues. The V and J ends lost 3 bases and 6 bases respectively, with 9 bases between them. CDR3 in DNA: TGTGCCAGCAGTTTGACTGGTTTTCAGCCCCAGCATTTT. Translated, it gives CASSLTGFQPQHF.

The chain combines TRBV24-1 with TRBJ1-2; TRBD1 matches 7 bases. J gave up 7 bases and V 7 bases, and 5 bases lay outside the gene matches. The V gene's germline CDR1 is KGHDR and CDR2 SFDVKD. CDR3 length: 12 residues. The CDR3 protein is CATRPTGTGYTF. The CDR3 DNA sequence: TGTGCCACCAGGCCGACAGGGACTGGCTACACCTTC.

The V gene is TRBV5-1, the J gene TRBJ2-7; 7 bases fit TRBD1. V gave up 0 bases and J gave up 1 base; unmatched junction bases: 7. The CDR3 is 16 amino acids. CDR1 is SGHRS and CDR2 is YFSETQ in the germline V gene. CDR3 nucleotides: TGCGCCAGCAGCTTGGAGGGGCCGGGACAGTCCTACGAGCAGTACTTC. Its protein is CASSLEGPGQSYEQYF. Full variable domain (remainder filled in from reference TRBV5-1 and TRBJ2-7): KAGVTQTPRYLIKTRGQQVTLSCSPISGHRSVSWYQQTPGQGLQFLFEYFSETQRNKGNFPGRFSGRQFSNSRSEMNVSTLELGDSALYLCASSLEGPGQSYEQYFGPGTRLTVT.

This chain links TRBV19 with TRBJ2-5; 8 positions agree with TRBD1. In germline, CDR1 is LNHDA, CDR2 SQIVND (reference sequence). CDR3 length equals 13 residues. J lost 5 bases, V lost 8 bases, and 7 bases had no gene match. The CDR3 DNA is TGTGCCAGTTGCGACAGGGGAATGGAGACCCAGTACTTC. The encoded protein is CASCDRGMETQYF. The whole variable domain, remainder taken from reference TRBV19 and TRBJ2-5, is DGGITQSPKYLFRKEGQNVTLSCEQNLNHDAMYWYRQDPGQGLRLIYYSQIVNDFQKGDIAEGYSVSREKKESFPLTVTSAQKNPTAFYLCASCDRGMETQYFGPGTRLLVL.

As for this clone: This same CDR3 is encoded by further DNA sequences in the sample. The chain has TRBV9 and TRBJ1-1; D might be TRBD1 (6 bases). The V and J ends lost 0 bases and 4 bases respectively, with 10 bases between them. Germline assignment: CDR1 SGDLS and CDR2 YYNGEE. The CDR3 covers 14 residues. Here the CDR3 DNA reads TGTGCCAGCAGCGTAGCTTTAGGGGGCACTGAAGCTTTCTTT. It is translated as CASSVALGGTEAFF.

CDR3 amino acids: CASKIQGGVTEAFF. The CDR3 DNA sequence: TGTGCCAGCAAAATCCAGGGGGGTGTCACTGAAGCTTTCTTT. V gene TRBV6-5 combines with J gene TRBJ1-1, with 7 bases matching TRBD1. The V gene's germline CDR1 is MNHEY and CDR2 SVGAGI. The CDR3 covers 14 residues. Losses at the gene ends were 7 bases for V and 4 bases for J; bases not matched to a gene: 9.

The chain combines TRBV9 with TRBJ2-3; 9 bases are shared with TRBD2. V was pared by 0 bases and J by 3 bases, with 2 bases of the junction left unmatched. The CDR3 loop spans 15 amino acids. Germline loops: CDR1 SGDLS, CDR2 YYNGEE. CDR3 region: CASSVVSGRTDTQYF. The CDR3 nucleotides are TGTGCCAGCAGCGTAGTTAGCGGGAGAACAGATACGCAGTATTTT.

This chain links TRBV27 with TRBJ2-5; D remains unclear. Trimming removed 5 bases from V and 0 bases from J, with 13 bases in between. The CDR3 covers 15 residues. The germline gives CDR1 MNHEY, CDR2 SMNVEV (reference sequence). In nucleotides, the CDR3 is TGTGCCAGCAGTCCCACTCCGATGGACCAAGAGACCCAGTACTTC. Its protein product is CASSPTPMDQETQYF.

This clone was seen more than once but under ten times. The rearrangement links TRBV5-4 to TRBJ2-7; 7 bases are a match to TRBD2. J lost 0 bases, V lost 4 bases, and 4 bases had no gene match. This CDR3 spans 14 amino acids. In germline, CDR1 is SGHNT, CDR2 YYREEE (reference sequence). The CDR3 bases are TGTGCCAGCAGCCCCGGGGGGAGCTCCTACGAGCAGTACTTC. Translating it yields CASSPGGSSYEQYF.

This chain uses TRBV28 with TRBJ2-3; D might be TRBD2 (5 bases). Germline V gene lookup returns CDR1 MDHEN and CDR2 SYDVKM. The CDR3 consists of 19 residues. Trimming left V 5 bases short and J 0 bases short, with 24 bases between. CDR3 bases: TGTGCCAGCAGTATCTCAAGTGGCGTTCTTGAGGGTAGCACAGATACGCAGTATTTT. The encoded protein is CASSISSGVLEGSTDTQYF.

The chain is built from TRBV5-1 and TRBJ2-2; D is undetermined. V lost 0 bases, J lost 1 base, and 10 bases lay in between. Germline CDR1 reads SGHRS; CDR2 reads YFSETQ. The length of the CDR3 is 16 residues. CDR3 in DNA: TGCGCCAGCAGCTTGGTGGTTCCAGGGAACACCGGGGAGCTGTTTTTT. Encoded protein: CASSLVVPGNTGELFF.